A single sample gave rise to the 18 T cell receptor beta chains below, sequenced in a study of T cell repertoires in cytomegalovirus infection. TCRdb called the reads again in MiXCR, with one record for every CDR3 protein. The sample yields about 150,000 distinct CDR3 sequences, about 20% seen once. Sequencing was done on a sample of PBMCs. The receptors originated from a human donor in good health (CMV status not recorded). Some clones in this sample may be carry-over from other donors' samples.

As regards this clonotype: Its ends do not fully match the called genes, so a read error is possible. The chain has TRBV7-2 and TRBJ1-4; D remains ambiguous. Per the germline V gene, CDR1 is SGHTA and CDR2 is FQGNSA. The CDR3 loop spans 15 amino acids. The CDR3 here is CASSTRLGLNEKLFF. The CDR3 DNA sequence: TGTGCAAGCAGCACCAGACTGGGTTTAAATGAAAAACTGTTTTTT.

This clonotype showed up just a few times. The chain couples TRBV5-1 to TRBJ1-4, with a possible D match to TRBD1 (6 bases). The germline gives CDR1 SGHRS, CDR2 YFSETQ. Trimming cost V 3 bases and J 0 bases, with 12 bases left between them. This CDR3 has 16 amino acids. The CDR3 region is CASSSWAGATNEKLFF. The CDR3, as DNA: TGCGCCAGCAGCTCCTGGGCAGGGGCAACTAATGAAAAACTGTTTTTT.

This clonotype was seen a handful of times. The J gene is TRBJ2-7, the V gene TRBV20-1; 8 bases match TRBD2. Trimming at V came to 5 bases and at J to 3 bases, leaving 6 bases not matched to a gene. The CDR3 runs to 13 residues. Germline values: CDR1 DFQATT, CDR2 SNEGSKA (reference sequence). The CDR3 nucleotides read TGCAGTGCTCCCGGGGGGGCCTACTACGAGCAGTACTTC. This gives the protein CSAPGGAYYEQYF.

This clonotype was observed at least ten times. The chain has TRBV7-2 and TRBJ2-5, with TRBD1 identical over 9 bases. CDR1 and CDR2 (germline): SGHTA, FQGNSA. Trimming took 3 bases from V and 4 from J; bases not matched to a gene: 6. This CDR3 region has 15 residues. CDR3 nucleotide sequence: TGTGCCAGCAGCTTCGACAGGGGGGAAGGAGAGACCCAGTACTTC. It codes for CASSFDRGEGETQYF.

The rearrangement uses TRBV3-1 and TRBJ1-5; maybe TRBD1 (5 bases). Trimming removed 0 bases from V and 1 base from J, with 16 bases in between. The CDR3 is 18 amino acids. The germline V gene encodes CDR1 LGHDT and CDR2 YNNKEL (reference sequence). The CDR3 coding sequence is TGTGCCAGCAGCCAAGATGCCCCAGGGAGTGGGAGCAATCAGCCCCAGCATTTT. Its protein is CASSQDAPGSGSNQPQHF.

The chain has TRBV6-5 and TRBJ1-2; no reliable D call. Germline assignment: CDR1 MNHEY and CDR2 SVGAGI. The CDR3 has 13 amino acids. Between the trimmed V and J ends, which lost 6 bases and 2 bases, there was a span of 10 bases. CDR3: CASRQTRNYGYTF. Here the CDR3 DNA reads TGTGCCAGCAGGCAAACAAGGAACTATGGCTACACCTTC.

The rearrangement uses TRBV29-1 and TRBJ2-1; maybe TRBD2 (5 bases). The CDR3 loop spans 12 amino acids. V dropped 3 bases and J dropped 8 bases, with 11 bases sitting between them. Per the germline V gene, CDR1 is SQVTM and CDR2 is ANQGSEA. The CDR3 is CSVEVGDDEQFF. The CDR3 bases are TGCAGCGTTGAGGTCGGGGATGATGAGCAGTTCTTC.

This chain uses TRBV29-1 with TRBJ1-2, with D possibly matching TRBD1 (5 bases). CDR1 SQVTM and CDR2 ANQGSEA come from the germline V gene. The CDR3 has 14 amino acids. Trimming removed 5 bases at V and 5 bases at J, with 18 bases between. The CDR3 sequence: CSVLGPQTDYGYTF. The CDR3 nucleotides read TGCAGCGTTTTAGGCCCCCAGACAGATTATGGCTACACCTTC.

In this sample, this clonotype turned up many times. The V and J genes are TRBV6-6 and TRBJ1-2; D might be TRBD1 (6 bases). CDR1 is MNHNY, CDR2 SVGAGI, per germline (reference sequence). The V end lost 6 bases, the J end lost 8 bases, and 16 bases lay between the germline ends. The length of the CDR3 is 13 residues. The CDR3 loop is CASRKREGEGYTF. For the CDR3, the DNA is TGTGCCAGCAGGAAGAGGGAGGGGGAGGGCTACACCTTC.

Many counts were recorded for this clonotype. The V gene is TRBV7-6, the J gene TRBJ1-6; possibly TRBD1 for D (5 bases). CDR3 length: 20 amino acids. V was shortened by 2 bases and J by 0 bases, with 20 bases between the two germline ends. CDR1 is SGHVS, CDR2 FNYEAQ, per germline. DNA of the CDR3: TGTGCCAGCAGCTTAAGGCTACGGTCGCCAGGGAGCTCCTATAATTCACCCCTCCACTTT. Protein product: CASSLRLRSPGSSYNSPLHF.

V gene TRBV5-1 combines with J gene TRBJ2-7, with no clear D. V dropped 4 bases and J dropped 4 bases, with 18 bases sitting between them. This CDR3 contains 15 residues. Germline loops: CDR1 SGHRS, CDR2 YFSETQ. The CDR3 region has the DNA TGCGCCAGCAGCGAGGACCCAATCCTCGGGTACGAGCAGTACTTC. Translated: CASSEDPILGYEQYF. The whole variable domain, remainder taken from reference TRBV5-1 and TRBJ2-7, is KAGVTQTPRYLIKTRGQQVTLSCSPISGHRSVSWYQQTPGQGLQFLFEYFSETQRNKGNFPGRFSGRQFSNSRSEMNVSTLELGDSALYLCASSEDPILGYEQYFGPGTRLTVT.

This clonotype was counted ten times or more. This chain connects TRBV7-3 to TRBJ2-1; 7 nucleotides agree with TRBD1. V lost 5 bases and J lost 2; bases outside the gene matches: 6. CDR1 and CDR2 from the germline V gene are SGHTA and FQGTGA. The CDR3 runs to 15 residues. The CDR3 spells CASSTHGQAYNEQFF. The CDR3 bases are TGTGCCAGCAGCACCCACGGACAGGCCTACAATGAGCAGTTCTTC.

This clonotype has more than one count but fewer than ten. The J gene is TRBJ1-5, the V gene TRBV7-9; tentative D call: TRBD1 (5 bases). V was clipped by 1 base and J by 5 bases, with 12 bases between them. Germline CDR1 SEHNR, CDR2 FQNEAQ (reference sequence). CDR3 size: 15 residues. CDR3 sequence (DNA): TGTGCCAGCAGCTTAGGGGGGGGGAACGATCAGCCCCAGCATTTT. Amino acids: CASSLGGGNDQPQHF.

The V gene is TRBV29-1, the J gene TRBJ2-7; no clear D gene. The CDR3 totals 15 residues. Trimming cost V 8 bases and J 1 base, with 21 bases left between them. CDR1 and CDR2 (germline): SQVTM, ANQGSEA. The CDR3 bases are TGCAGCCCCGACTTCGGCGAGAGGAAGTCCTACGAGCAGTACTTC. As protein: CSPDFGERKSYEQYF.

This clonotype showed up many times. The genes are TRBV20-1 and TRBJ1-1; 10 nucleotides line up with TRBD1. The CDR3 loop spans 16 amino acids. V lost 4 bases and J lost 0; bases outside the gene matches: 8. Germline V CDR1 and CDR2: DFQATT, SNEGSKA (reference sequence). The CDR3 sequence is CSATAGTGVMNTEAFF. Here the CDR3 DNA reads TGCAGTGCTACCGCCGGGACAGGGGTCATGAACACTGAAGCTTTCTTT.

This clonotype was seen only a few times. V is TRBV30 and J is TRBJ1-5, with 7 bases fitting TRBD1. V gave up 3 bases and J gave up 6 bases; unmatched junction bases: 5. This CDR3 is 13 amino acids long. Germline CDR1 is GTSNPN and CDR2 is SVGIG (reference sequence). CDR3: CAWSTGVVQPQHF. In DNA, the CDR3 is TGTGCCTGGAGCACAGGGGTTGTTCAGCCCCAGCATTTT. Drawing the rest from reference TRBV30 and TRBJ1-5, the complete variable domain is SQTIHQWPATLVQPVGSPLSLECTVEGTSNPNLYWYRQAAGRGLQLLFYSVGIGQISSEVPQNLSASRPQDRQFILSSKKLLLSDSGFYLCAWSTGVVQPQHFGDGTRLSIL.

This clonotype came up a few times. The chain links TRBV2 to TRBJ2-5; no clear D gene. The CDR3 runs to 13 residues. V shed 4 bases and J shed 4 bases, with 10 bases lying between them. From germline, CDR1 is SNHLY and CDR2 FYNNEI. Here the CDR3 reads CASSGSDGETQYF. The CDR3 coding sequence is TGTGCCAGCAGTGGAAGTGATGGAGAGACCCAGTACTTC.

This clonotype has just a few counts. V is TRBV12-3 or TRBV12-4 and J is TRBJ2-2; D is unclear. With 4 bases removed from V and 6 bases from J, the gap between germline ends came to 0 bases. CDR3 length equals 10 residues. The CDR3 DNA is TGTGCCAGCAGTTCCGGGGAGCTGTTTTTT. Translation: CASSSGELFF.